This paragraph covers one T cell receptor beta chain sequence. The antigen remains unidentified. The germline gives CDR1 MDHEN, CDR2 SYDVKM. The CDR3 totals 12 residues. Each TCR library consumed around 3.5 ug of total RNA. TCRdb re-called the 5' RACE reads and shows each CDR3 protein once, DNA omitted. The sample features more than 350,000 distinct CDR3 sequences, with 2% to 3% in its top ten. The source of the sample is a study of monozygotic twins with inflammatory bowel disease. Study-level findings and limits: Variability in patient repertoires may have come partly from differing immunosuppressive treatments.

The sample comprised blood. The sequence was collected from a human donor with ulcerative colitis or Crohn's disease, or a healthy co-twin of an affected twin (not recorded which). The chain carries TRBV28 and TRBJ2-7. The CDR3 loop is CASSSESYEQYF.